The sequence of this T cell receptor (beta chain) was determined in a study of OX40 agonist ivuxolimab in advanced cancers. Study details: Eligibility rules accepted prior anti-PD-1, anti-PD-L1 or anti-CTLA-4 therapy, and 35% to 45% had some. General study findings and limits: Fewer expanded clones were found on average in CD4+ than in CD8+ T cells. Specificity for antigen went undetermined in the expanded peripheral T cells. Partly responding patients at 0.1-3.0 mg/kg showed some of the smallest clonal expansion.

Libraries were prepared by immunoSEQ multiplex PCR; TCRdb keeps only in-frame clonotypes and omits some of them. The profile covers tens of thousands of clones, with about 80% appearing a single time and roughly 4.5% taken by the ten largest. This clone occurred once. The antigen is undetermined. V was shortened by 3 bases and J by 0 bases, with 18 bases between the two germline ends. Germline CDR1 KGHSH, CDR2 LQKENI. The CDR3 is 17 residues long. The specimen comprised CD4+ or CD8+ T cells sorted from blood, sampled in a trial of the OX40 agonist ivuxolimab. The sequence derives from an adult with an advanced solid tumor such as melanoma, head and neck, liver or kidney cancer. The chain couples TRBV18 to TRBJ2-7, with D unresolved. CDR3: CASSPPLTGAGSYEQYF. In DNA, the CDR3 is TGTGCCAGCTCACCGCCCTTAACGGGCGCCGGCTCCTACGAGCAGTACTTC.